A single sample is the source of the 26 T cell receptor beta chains below, sequenced in a study of siplizumab effects on memory and regulatory T cells. Repertoires were generated with immunoSEQ multiplex PCR, while TCRdb's copy carries only in-frame clones and drops some. This sample yields about 100,000 clones, of which about 94% are seen a single time; 1% to 1.5% belongs to the top ten. Sequencing was performed on non-Treg CD4+ T cells sorted from blood. The origin of the receptors is a human donor in good health.

The chain links TRBV5-8 to TRBJ2-5, with 13 bases fitting TRBD2. This CDR3 comprises 17 residues. Trimming took 4 bases from V and 2 from J; bases not matched to a gene: 8. Per the germline V gene, CDR1 is SGHTS and CDR2 is YDEGEE. The CDR3 nucleotides read TGTGCCAGCAGCCTTGGACTAGCGGGAGTTAGGCAAGAGACCCAGTACTTC. It yields the protein CASSLGLAGVRQETQYF.

This clone is a singleton in its sample. This chain joins TRBV14 and TRBJ1-1; 7 nucleotides match TRBD1. V shed 0 bases, J shed 1 base, and the junction held 2 bases outside the gene matches. Per germline, CDR1 SGHDN and CDR2 FVKESK. The CDR3 spans 15 residues. CDR3 in amino acids: CASSQDRQGNTEAFF. CDR3 nucleotides: TGTGCCAGCAGCCAAGATAGACAGGGGAACACTGAAGCTTTCTTT.

V and J are TRBV10-3 and TRBJ2-5, with D possibly being TRBD2 (6 bases). V lost 4 bases to trimming and J lost 2 bases, with 8 bases between them. CDR1 ENHRY and CDR2 SYGVKD come from the germline V gene. This CDR3 spans 13 amino acids. Here the CDR3 DNA reads TGTGCCATCAGTGGGGGACTTCAAGAGACCCAGTACTTC. This translates into CAISGGLQETQYF.

The V gene is TRBV27, the J gene TRBJ2-7; TRBD1 or TRBD2 may be the D gene (5 bases each). Germline assignment: CDR1 MNHEY and CDR2 SMNVEV (reference sequence). The CDR3 sequence is 15 residues long. Trimming pared 0 bases from V and 6 bases from J, leaving 15 bases between. CDR3 in amino acids: CASSLSSVGQGEQYF. The CDR3 coding sequence is TGTGCCAGCAGTTTATCTAGCGTGGGGCAGGGCGAGCAGTACTTC.

This chain joins TRBV19 and TRBJ2-5; possibly TRBD1 or TRBD2 for D (5 bases each). Trimming removed 3 bases at V and 2 bases at J, with 16 bases between. The CDR3 loop spans 16 amino acids. Germline V gene data show CDR1 as LNHDA and CDR2 as SQIVND (reference sequence). The CDR3 protein is CASSIGGRGAQETQYF. The CDR3 DNA reads TGTGCCAGTAGTATTGGGGGAAGAGGGGCACAAGAGACCCAGTACTTC.

In DNA, the CDR3 is TGCAGTGCTAACGCTGGGGAGACCCAGTACTTC. This encodes CSANAGETQYF. This chain uses TRBV20-1 with TRBJ2-5; D unresolved. CDR1 and CDR2 (germline): DFQATT, SNEGSKA (reference sequence). The CDR3 loop spans 11 amino acids. Trimming cost V 4 bases and J 5 bases, with 8 bases left between them.

CDR3 sequence: CASSFRDDLRGNTIYF. CDR3 in DNA: TGTGCCAGCAGCTTTCGGGACGACCTCCGCGGAAACACCATATATTTT. This chain links TRBV7-9 with TRBJ1-3, with D maybe TRBD1 (5 bases). Germline values: CDR1 SEHNR, CDR2 FQNEAQ (reference sequence). V was shortened by 3 bases and J by 4 bases, with 16 bases between the two germline ends. The CDR3 runs to 16 residues.

The V call is TRBV6-5, the J call TRBJ2-2; possible D gene TRBD1, 6 bases. Germline loops: CDR1 MNHEY, CDR2 SVGAGI. V lost 2 bases and J lost 1, with 11 bases in between. The length of the CDR3 is 16 residues. CDR3 DNA: TGTGCCAGCAGTTACGAGACAGGTTGGAACACCGGGGAGCTGTTTTTT. Amino acid sequence: CASSYETGWNTGELFF.

The chain links TRBV4-1 to TRBJ2-3; 12 positions agree with TRBD2. This CDR3 is 17 amino acids long. Trimming removed 0 bases from V and 3 bases from J; junction bases left unmatched: 4. The germline CDR1 and CDR2 sequences are MGHRA and YSYEKL. CDR3 amino acids: CASSQERLAGVTDTQYF. The CDR3, as DNA: TGCGCCAGCAGCCAAGAACGACTAGCGGGAGTTACAGATACGCAGTATTTT.

V and J are TRBV7-3 and TRBJ2-3; 11 nucleotides align to TRBD1. The V segment lost 1 base and the J segment 4 bases; nucleotides outside the gene matches: 1. The CDR3 is 15 residues long. CDR1 SGHTA and CDR2 FQGTGA come from the germline V gene. CDR3 sequence (DNA): TGTGCCAGCAGCTTAAGGGACAGGGGGGCAGATACGCAGTATTTT. Protein: CASSLRDRGADTQYF.

This chain links TRBV7-2 with TRBJ2-7; 10 bases are shared with TRBD2. The germline CDR1 and CDR2 sequences are SGHTA and FQGNSA. With 3 bases clipped from V and 4 bases from J, the junction kept 6 bases outside the gene matches. The CDR3 totals 15 residues. The CDR3 region has the DNA TGTGCCAGCAGCTTGGATAGCGGGAGGTGGTACGAGCAGTACTTC. Encoded protein: CASSLDSGRWYEQYF.

CDR3 protein: CASSADNQPQHF. In DNA, the CDR3 is TGTGCCAGCAGTGCCGACAATCAGCCCCAGCATTTT. V and J are TRBV2 and TRBJ1-5; no definite D call. CDR1 is SNHLY, CDR2 FYNNEI, per germline. With 4 bases removed from V and 3 bases from J, the gap between germline ends came to 4 bases. There are 12 residues in the CDR3.

The V call is TRBV27, the J call TRBJ2-6; possible D gene TRBD1, 6 bases. V lost 5 bases and J lost 0, with 23 bases in between. The germline V gene encodes CDR1 MNHEY and CDR2 SMNVEV (reference sequence). CDR3 length equals 20 residues. The CDR3 region has the DNA TGTGCCAGCAGTCGTACAGGGCTCCCTAAATACCCCTCTGGGGCCAACGTCCTGACTTTC. This codes for CASSRTGLPKYPSGANVLTF.

The chain couples TRBV5-6 to TRBJ1-3; D remains unclear. The V gene lost 2 bases and the J gene lost 0 bases, with 6 bases spanning the gap. Germline V gives CDR1 SGHDT, CDR2 YYEEEE. The CDR3 consists of 14 residues. CDR3 region: CASSFRVSGNTIYF. CDR3 in DNA: TGTGCCAGCAGCTTCCGAGTCTCTGGAAACACCATATATTTT.

This chain joins TRBV25-1 and TRBJ2-1; D is uncertain. V shed 11 bases and J shed 1 base, with 6 bases lying between them. The CDR3 extends over 11 amino acids. Germline-derived CDR1 and CDR2 are MGHDK and SYGVNS. The CDR3 nucleotides read TGTGCCTCAAGATCCTACAATGAGCAGTTCTTC. This sequence encodes CASRSYNEQFF.

The V and J genes are TRBV7-3 and TRBJ1-4, with D hard to call. The germline CDR1 and CDR2 sequences are SGHTA and FQGTGA. This CDR3 has 15 amino acids. V was cut by 1 base and J by 8 bases, with 14 bases left in between. CDR3 sequence: CASSLSGGVGEKLFF. CDR3 DNA sequence: TGTGCCAGCAGCTTAAGCGGAGGCGTAGGAGAAAAACTGTTTTTT.

The chain has TRBV28 and TRBJ1-5; 7 bases align to TRBD1. Germline values: CDR1 MDHEN, CDR2 SYDVKM. The trim removed 6 bases at V and 9 bases at J, leaving 11 bases unmatched. The CDR3 runs to 14 residues. The CDR3 DNA reads TGTGCCAGCAGCCCCCCCAGGGGGATAGGGCCCCAGCATTTT. It yields the protein CASSPPRGIGPQHF.

The chain joins TRBV11-1 to TRBJ2-5; 11 positions match TRBD2. The germline V gene has CDR1 SGHAT and CDR2 FQDESV (reference sequence). The CDR3 consists of 15 residues. With 4 bases clipped from V and 3 bases from J, the junction kept 4 bases outside the gene matches. The CDR3 DNA sequence: TGTGCCAGCAGCTCGGGACTAGCGGCCGAAGAGACCCAGTACTTC. This codes for CASSSGLAAEETQYF.

J is TRBJ2-1 and V is TRBV7-9; 11 bases fit TRBD2. V shed 3 bases and J 6 bases; nucleotides not matched to a gene: 1. Germline-derived CDR1 and CDR2 are SEHNR and FQNEAQ (reference sequence). The CDR3 runs to 14 residues. This chain's CDR3 is CASSFSGGGNEQFF. In DNA form, the CDR3 reads TGTGCCAGCAGCTTTAGCGGGGGGGGCAATGAGCAGTTCTTC.

The genes are TRBV11-2 and TRBJ2-5; tentatively, D is TRBD1 (5 bases). Between the trimmed V and J ends, which lost 5 bases and 1 base, there was a span of 17 bases. This CDR3 has 16 amino acids. Germline V lookup: CDR1 SGHAT, CDR2 FQNNGV. CDR3 nucleotides: TGTGCCAGCAGCCCCACTTTCAGGGCGCCCCAAGAGACCCAGTACTTC. It encodes CASSPTFRAPQETQYF.

This chain joins TRBV30 and TRBJ1-4; 8 bases agree with TRBD1. V gave up 3 bases and J gave up 7 bases; unmatched junction bases: 10. This CDR3 has 15 residues. CDR1 GTSNPN and CDR2 SVGIG come from the germline V gene (reference sequence). The CDR3 region is CAWSTTGTGPEKLFF. In nucleotides, the CDR3 is TGTGCCTGGAGCACAACCGGGACAGGACCTGAAAAACTGTTTTTT.

V is TRBV18 and J is TRBJ1-2; a weak D match, TRBD1 (5 bases). Trimming shortened V by 3 bases and J by 0 bases, and 11 bases separated the two germline ends. Germline V gene data show CDR1 as KGHSH and CDR2 as LQKENI. The CDR3 is 15 residues long. In DNA, the CDR3 is TGTGCCAGCTCACCGACAGTTGAAGCTAACTATGGCTACACCTTC. Amino acids: CASSPTVEANYGYTF.

V usage is TRBV5-1 and J usage is TRBJ2-3; 10 bases map to TRBD2. The CDR3 covers 17 residues. Germline CDR1 SGHRS, CDR2 YFSETQ. V shed 4 bases, J shed 0 bases, and the junction held 8 bases outside the gene matches. CDR3 sequence: CASSLRTSGASTDTQYF. The CDR3 bases are TGCGCCAGCAGCCTAAGGACTAGCGGAGCTAGCACAGATACGCAGTATTTT.

The chain recombines TRBV2 with TRBJ2-1; TRBD2 matches 8 bases. CDR3 length: 14 amino acids. J lost 0 bases, V lost 6 bases, and 1 base had no gene match. Germline CDR1 reads SNHLY; CDR2 reads FYNNEI. CDR3 in amino acids: CASRSGSSYNEQFF. The CDR3 DNA sequence: TGTGCCAGCAGAAGCGGGAGCTCCTACAATGAGCAGTTCTTC.

The chain joins TRBV28 to TRBJ1-5; a weak D match, TRBD1 (5 bases). Germline lookup yields CDR1 MDHEN and CDR2 SYDVKM. This CDR3 is built from 18 residues. The V and J ends lost 3 bases and 0 bases respectively, with 18 bases between them. CDR3: CASSLRGVLRNSNQPQHF. As DNA, the CDR3 is TGTGCCAGCAGTTTGCGGGGGGTACTACGAAATAGCAATCAGCCCCAGCATTTT. Supplemented by reference TRBV28 and TRBJ1-5, the full variable domain reads DVKVTQSSRYLVKRTGEKVFLECVQDMDHENMFWYRQDPGLGLRLIYFSYDVKMKEKGDIPEGYSVSREKKERFSLILESASTNQTSMYLCASSLRGVLRNSNQPQHFGDGTRLSIL.

V usage is TRBV19 and J usage is TRBJ2-1; TRBD1 matches 8 bases. The CDR3 is made up of 16 amino acids. With 3 bases clipped from V and 1 base from J, the junction kept 5 bases outside the gene matches. Germline V lookup: CDR1 LNHDA, CDR2 SQIVND (reference sequence). Here the CDR3 reads CASSIDRGGSYNEQFF. The CDR3 DNA is TGTGCCAGTAGTATCGACAGGGGAGGTTCCTACAATGAGCAGTTCTTC.